This paragraph reports one TCR beta chain. Its antigen is still unknown. The data were produced by immunoSEQ multiplex PCR, yet TCRdb's version contains in-frame clones alone and is incomplete. The sample has approximately 88,000 clones, roughly nine tenths seen once; the top ten hold around 5%. The source of the sample is a study of T cell responses to AZD1222 COVID-19 vaccine. Findings of the study overall: White British ancestry dominated among donors, who included more females, and clonal diversity was possibly underestimated. Only after the peak T cell response were repertoires sampled. Of spike-specific TCRs, nearly half reportedly target regions left unmutated in variants.

This CDR3 contains 11 residues. Trimming left V 5 bases short and J 4 bases short, with 6 bases between. CDR1 SGHAT and CDR2 FQNNGV come from the germline V gene. The receptor comes from an adult who received the AZD1222 COVID-19 vaccine. Sequenced here: peripheral blood, sampled 28 days after the second AZD1222 dose. The V gene is TRBV11-2, the J gene TRBJ2-7, with D uncertain. This CDR3 is CASSAAYEQYF. CDR3 bases: TGTGCCAGCAGCGCAGCTTACGAGCAGTACTTC.